This T cell receptor (beta chain) is drawn from a study of PD-L1 blockade in urothelial cancer. To note about this clone: Antigen specificity is unknown.

Findings and caveats of the study: The study found that durable-benefit patients expanded tumor-associated blood clones more at 3 weeks. Blood TCR clonality below the median before treatment was a predictor of better survival.

Samples were collected from each patient before treatment and during treatment. Each patient gave between 1 and 8 of them in total. Libraries were prepared by immunoSEQ multiplex PCR; TCRdb keeps only in-frame clonotypes and omits some of them. The sample includes 45,000 or so clones, 82% seen only once; the top ten take around 2.9%. Germline lookup yields CDR1 KGHSH and CDR2 LQKENI. The V and J ends lost 5 bases and 4 bases respectively, with 14 bases between them. CDR3 length equals 14 residues. The V gene is TRBV18, the J gene TRBJ2-5, with D perhaps matching TRBD1 (7 bases). The TCR originated in a man between 65 and 79 years old with urothelial cancer. Sequencing was performed on PBMCs, taken around atezolizumab (anti-PD-L1) treatment. CDR3 nucleotides: TGTGCCAGCTCATCTTCCCAGGGGGGAGAGACCCAGTACTTC. It yields the protein CASSSSQGGETQYF.